This T cell receptor (delta chain) was identified during a study of DNA immune sequencing with unique molecular identifiers. Looking at the study overall: Enriched γδ T-cell DNA input was roughly 0.1 ug; non-enriched PBMC DNA input was 0.95 to 1 ug.

Primers for all 8 TRDV and 4 TRDJ genes amplified genomic DNA in 32-plex. Adapter PCR followed 3 barcoding PCR cycles that attached a 12-nucleotide UMI. TCRdb re-called the multiplex PCR reads through CATT. The table has roughly 1,000 delta-chain clones, 30% to 35% seen once. A remark on this clone: The protein held in TCRdb is that of a much larger clone and does not match this DNA's translation at residue 14, likely because of a read error; the protein shown is translated from the DNA.

Sequenced material: gamma-delta T cells from PBMCs. This TCR came from a human donor in good health.

DNA of the CDR3: TGTGCTCTTGGGAAAGGGGGCTTCCTACTTGTACTGGGGAACCCCCCGTACACCGATAAACTCATCTTT. Its translation: CALGKGGFLLVLGNPPYTDKLIF. The rearrangement uses TRDV1 and TRDJ1; D is possibly TRDD2 (8 bases). V was shortened by 5 bases and J by 0 bases, with 37 bases between the two germline ends. The CDR3 totals 23 residues. Per the germline V gene, CDR1 is TSWWSYY and CDR2 is QGS.